This TCR beta chain was recorded in a study of blood T cell repertoires in COVID-19. The overall study: Acute and convalescent COVID-19 specimens originated in the United States, Italy and Spain. Sources were T cells, B-cell-depleted T cells, or PBMCs; the material itself was cDNA or gDNA.

The Seattle patients, enrolled during active infection, were followed longitudinally. Per the original methods: Estimated nucleated cell counts came from reference gene primer amplification. The protocol was immunoSEQ multiplex PCR, while the TCRdb copy is restricted to in-frame clones and leaves out a portion. V and J calls and clone size are as listed in that table; D and trimming were resolved from the DNA. The sample lists approximately 180,000 clones, 87% occurring once. The CDR3 has 12 residues. V was cut by 8 bases and J by 11 bases, with 16 bases left in between. CDR1 is LNHDA, CDR2 SQIVND, per germline (reference sequence).

Sequencing input: peripheral blood. The chain couples TRBV19 to TRBJ1-5, with TRBD1 as a possible D gene (6 bases). The origin of this receptor is a woman in her 70s with COVID-19, enrolled during active disease. The DNA for the CDR3 is TGTGCCAGTGGAGGGGGGGGTATGGCCCAGCATTTT. This codes for CASGGGGMAQHF.